This T cell receptor beta chain emerged from a study of T cell repertoires in cytomegalovirus infection. Study at large: CMV infection and matching HLA type were both indicated by public TCR beta signatures.

The CDR3 runs to 14 residues. V was trimmed by 3 bases and J by 1 base, leaving 9 bases between them. CDR1 and CDR2 from the germline V gene are MNHEY and SMNVEV (reference sequence). Using its own MiXCR run on the reads, TCRdb lists one record per CDR3 protein. The sample has 40,000 to 55,000 distinct CDR3 sequences, about 18% seen once; the top ten hold roughly 29%. General study findings and limits: Cumulated frequencies of public TCR beta families served to identify carriers of CMV plus the relevant HLA.

As for this clonotype: Its antigen is still unknown.

The V call is TRBV27, the J call TRBJ1-1, with unresolved D. This receptor was obtained from a human donor in good health (CMV status not recorded). Some clones in this sample may be carry-over from other donors' samples. This sample comprised CD8+ T cells from cultured PBMCs, obtained from culture after CMV antigen stimulation. The CDR3 sequence is CASSLIGRNTEAFF. The CDR3 region has the DNA TGTGCCAGCAGTTTGATAGGTAGGAACACTGAAGCTTTCTTT.